This is a list of T cell receptor beta chains from one sample in a study of T cells in Graves' hyperthyroidism and ophthalmopathy. TCRdb reprocessed the multiplex PCR reads with MiXCR, giving one entry per CDR3 protein. The sample holds around 600,000 distinct CDR3 sequences, about 14% seen once. Specimen: blood. These receptors all come from a woman younger than 35 with Graves' ophthalmopathy. CDR3s include the opening cysteine and the closing phenylalanine or tryptophan. A D gene is named only where the DNA matches it firmly. Clone size is stated in some rows and not others, as once, few, many or a class when expanded.

abundance	d_gene	j_gene	v_gene	CDR3aa	CDR3nt
.	TRBD1	TRBJ1-2	TRBV29-1	CSVDQGGNHGYTF	TGCAGCGTTGATCAGGGGGGTAACCATGGCTACACCTTC
.	.	TRBJ2-7	TRBV7-9	CASSFGAGTWEQYF	TGTGCCAGCAGCTTCGGGGCCGGGACGTGGGAGCAGTACTTC
many	.	TRBJ2-3	TRBV7-7	CASSLAEADTQYF	TGTGCTAGCAGCTTAGCGGAAGCGGATACGCAGTATTTT
.	TRBD1	TRBJ2-5	TRBV10-3	CAISERGTGSETQYF	TGTGCCATCAGTGAAAGAGGGACAGGGTCCGAGACCCAGTACTTC
many	.	TRBJ2-3	TRBV2	CASTGDYSTDTQYF	TGTGCCAGCACCGGGGATTATAGCACAGATACGCAGTATTTT
many	.	TRBJ2-7	TRBV6-5	CASSYSQFRSYEQYF	TGTGCCAGCAGTTACTCTCAGTTCAGGTCCTACGAGCAGTACTTC
many	.	TRBJ2-7	TRBV5-1	CASSFFTGDSYEQYF	TGCGCCAGCAGCTTCTTCACAGGAGATTCCTACGAGCAGTACTTC
.	.	TRBJ1-2	TRBV28	CASTSNLVGYGYTF	TGTGCCAGCACTTCCAATCTAGTCGGCTATGGCTACACCTTC
many	.	TRBJ2-2	TRBV6-2/TRBV6-3	CASSYWTGELFF	TGTGCCAGCAGTTATTGGACCGGGGAGCTGTTTTTT
many	.	TRBJ2-3	TRBV11-2	CASSLRDRRTSTDTQYF	TGTGCCAGCAGCTTAAGGGACCGCCGCACTAGCACAGATACGCAGTATTTT
many	.	TRBJ2-5	TRBV2	CASSAGAGRETQYF	TGTGCCAGCAGTGCAGGGGCAGGGAGGGAGACCCAGTACTTC
.	.	TRBJ2-1	TRBV4-1	CASSQSSGASYNEQFF	TGCGCCAGCAGCCAATCCTCTGGAGCGTCCTACAATGAGCAGTTCTTC
.	TRBD1	TRBJ2-1	TRBV20-1	CSASTGAMFRSYNEQFF	TGCAGTGCGTCAACAGGGGCTATGTTTAGGTCCTACAATGAGCAGTTCTTC
few	.	TRBJ1-5	TRBV28	CASSLSEKRKARQPQHF	TGTGCCAGCAGTTTATCAGAAAAGCGAAAAGCAAGGCAGCCCCAGCATTTT
few	TRBD2	TRBJ2-2	TRBV4-1	CASSQGSGRRPGELFF	TGCGCCAGCAGCCAAGGTAGCGGGAGACGTCCCGGGGAGCTGTTTTTT
many	TRBD1	TRBJ1-2	TRBV10-3	CAIFDRGVNYGYTF	TGTGCCATCTTCGACAGGGGCGTTAACTATGGCTACACCTTC
many	TRBD1	TRBJ2-2	TRBV28	CASSLSPWTGEPGELFF	TGTGCCAGCAGTTTATCCCCCTGGACAGGGGAACCCGGGGAGCTGTTTTTT
many	.	TRBJ2-7	TRBV6-1	CASSELGHWGPYEQYF	TGTGCCAGCAGTGAACTCGGACACTGGGGGCCCTACGAGCAGTACTTC
many	TRBD1	TRBJ1-5	TRBV20-1	CSASAGGTGGNQPQHF	TGCAGTGCTTCCGCGGGAGGGACAGGGGGCAATCAGCCCCAGCATTTT
.	.	TRBJ2-5	TRBV12-5	CASGFQETQYF	TGTGCTAGTGGTTTTCAAGAGACCCAGTACTTC
many	.	TRBJ1-5	TRBV5-6	CASSLDGTSGQPQHF	TGTGCCAGCAGCTTGGATGGGACGTCAGGGCAGCCCCAGCATTTT
many	TRBD2	TRBJ2-1	TRBV24-1	CATSDFGRASGGPYNEQFF	TGTGCCACCAGTGATTTCGGTAGGGCTAGCGGGGGACCTTACAATGAGCAGTTCTTC
many	.	TRBJ1-2	TRBV2	CASSEGAGTSYGYTF	TGTGCCAGCAGTGAAGGGGCCGGGACGTCGTATGGCTACACCTTC
many	.	TRBJ2-7	TRBV11-2	CASSLGRGFGEQYF	TGTGCCAGCAGCTTAGGGCGGGGATTCGGCGAGCAGTACTTC
many	.	TRBJ1-5	TRBV20-1	CSARDTRGGFTVKPQHF	TGCAGTGCTAGAGATACGAGGGGGGGGTTCACGGTTAAGCCCCAGCATTTT
many	TRBD2	TRBJ2-7	TRBV18	CASSPRGGEEQYF	TGTGCCAGCTCACCCCGGGGGGGTGAGGAGCAGTACTTC